Below are 22 T cell receptor beta chains sequenced from a single sample in a study of T cells after yellow fever vaccination. TCRdb fed the 5' RACE reads into MiXCR, producing one record per CDR3 protein. The sample holds 510,000 or so distinct CDR3 sequences, roughly 21% seen once. Specimen: PBMCs, collected 15 days after the yellow fever booster vaccination. All receptors come from a man aged 25 to 45 who received the YFV17D yellow fever vaccine.

This clonotype came up a few times. The V and J genes are TRBV7-8 and TRBJ2-7, with 7 bases that match TRBD1. Germline trimming cut 4 bases from V and 2 bases from J; bases unmatched to any gene: 5. The CDR3 covers 14 residues. CDR1 and CDR2 from the germline V gene are SGHVS and FQNEAQ. The CDR3 DNA reads as TGTGCCAGCAGCTACCGGGACAGCCCCTACGAGCAGTACTTC. Translation gives CASSYRDSPYEQYF.

The sample holds a few counts of this clonotype. The V and J genes are TRBV7-2 and TRBJ1-6; D gene unclear. This CDR3 is 12 amino acids long. Germline-derived CDR1 and CDR2 are SGHTA and FQGNSA. V dropped 2 bases and J dropped 10 bases, with 6 bases sitting between them. Here the CDR3 reads CASSLMPSPLHF. The CDR3 coding sequence is TGTGCCAGCAGCTTAATGCCATCACCCCTCCACTTT.

The chain has TRBV7-9 and TRBJ2-5; 9 nucleotides match TRBD2. V trimming: 5 bases; J trimming: 1 base; junction bases outside the gene matches: 5. The CDR3 has 15 amino acids. Germline CDR1 and CDR2: SEHNR and FQNEAQ (reference sequence). The CDR3 DNA reads as TGTGCCAGCAGCCAGACTAGCGGTCGCCAAGAGACCCAGTACTTC. Translated, it gives CASSQTSGRQETQYF.

In its sample, this clonotype was seen a few times. This chain connects TRBV4-2 to TRBJ2-7, with TRBD1 matching over 12 bases. CDR3 length: 16 residues. Trimming took 0 bases from V and 6 from J; bases not matched to a gene: 6. Looked up from germline, CDR1 is LGHNA and CDR2 is YNFKEQ. CDR3 protein: CASSQDVGTGGSEQYF. CDR3 sequence (DNA): TGTGCCAGCAGCCAAGATGTCGGGACAGGGGGCTCCGAGCAGTACTTC.

This chain joins TRBV3-1 and TRBJ1-2; TRBD1 agrees at 7 bases. The CDR3 loop spans 14 amino acids. Germline V gives CDR1 LGHDT, CDR2 YNNKEL (reference sequence). The trim removed 4 bases at V and 6 bases at J, leaving 8 bases unmatched. DNA for the CDR3: TGTGCCAGCAGCCGACGAGAGGGGGCTCATGGCTACACCTTC. Its protein is CASSRREGAHGYTF.

The V gene is TRBV21-1, the J gene TRBJ2-1; the D call of TRBD2 is as the table states it, not checked on the DNA. TRBV21-1 is tagged as a pseudogene. CDR3 length: 11 amino acids. CDR3 coding DNA: TGTGCCAGCAGCAAAGGAGGAGGCTATTACTTC. Its translation: CASSKGGGYYF.

The sample holds a few counts of this clonotype. This chain links TRBV5-1 with TRBJ2-3; 7 bases align to TRBD2. V shed 4 bases, J shed 4 bases, and the junction held 9 bases outside the gene matches. In germline, CDR1 is SGHRS, CDR2 YFSETQ. The CDR3 runs to 15 residues. The CDR3 reads CASSHGLDSADTQYF. DNA of the CDR3: TGCGCCAGCAGCCACGGACTAGACTCGGCAGATACGCAGTATTTT.

This clonotype was found a few times. This chain uses TRBV30 with TRBJ2-1; 8 bases map to TRBD2. The J segment lost 15 bases and the V segment lost 2 bases, leaving 9 bases of the junction unmatched. This CDR3 region has 12 residues. Per germline, CDR1 GTSNPN and CDR2 SVGIG (reference sequence). The CDR3 loop reads CAWSNSGAGLFF. As DNA, the CDR3 is TGTGCCTGGAGTAATAGCGGGGCTGGTCTGTTCTTC.

This clonotype was observed a few times. The chain recombines TRBV7-2 with TRBJ2-1; D perhaps matches TRBD2 (6 bases). V gave up 5 bases and J gave up 0 bases, with 17 bases separating them. CDR3 size: 17 residues. CDR1 SGHTA and CDR2 FQGNSA come from the germline V gene. The CDR3 region has the DNA TGTGCCAGCAGCCAAACGGTTCGGGGGAGCTCCTACAATGAGCAGTTCTTC. Translating gives CASSQTVRGSSYNEQFF. Using reference TRBV7-2 and TRBJ2-1 for the parts outside the CDR3, the full variable domain is GAGVSQSPSNKVTEKGKDVELRCDPISGHTALYWYRQSLGQGLEFLIYFQGNSAPDKSGLPSDRFSAERTGGSVSTLTIQRTQQEDSAVYLCASSQTVRGSSYNEQFFGPGTRLTVL.

In DNA form, the CDR3 reads TGTGCCACCAGTGACCTACAGCATCCGAAGGCGGGAGGGCCTTTAGCAGATACGCAGTATTTT. It translates to CATSDLQHPKAGGPLADTQYF. The genes are TRBV24-1 and TRBJ2-3, with 9 bases identical to TRBD2. The CDR3 runs 21 residues. The junction had 23 bases not matched to a gene; V was cut back by 4 bases and J by 4 bases. Germline V gene lookup returns CDR1 KGHDR and CDR2 SFDVKD.

The chain has TRBV5-1 and TRBJ1-5; 8 bases fit TRBD1. Unmatched junction bases numbered 7, after V lost 5 bases and J lost 3 bases. The CDR3 is 15 residues long. The germline gives CDR1 SGHRS, CDR2 YFSETQ. CDR3 sequence: CASRPETGDNQPQHF. CDR3 sequence (DNA): TGCGCCAGCAGACCTGAGACAGGGGACAATCAGCCCCAGCATTTT.

J is TRBJ2-1 and V is TRBV20-1, with D uncertain. This CDR3 contains 13 residues. The germline V and J ends were trimmed by 3 bases and 11 bases, with 17 bases remaining between them. Germline V gives CDR1 DFQATT, CDR2 SNEGSKA (reference sequence). CDR3 loop: CSASLTGVEQQFF. In DNA form, the CDR3 reads TGCAGTGCTAGCTTGACTGGCGTTGAGCAGCAGTTCTTC.

This clonotype has only a few counts. The V gene is TRBV20-1, the J gene TRBJ2-7; D ambiguous. V lost 0 bases and J lost 1, with 7 bases in between. Looked up from germline, CDR1 is DFQATT and CDR2 is SNEGSKA (reference sequence). This CDR3 comprises 13 residues. The CDR3 loop is CSARDQGSYEQYF. The CDR3 nucleotides read TGCAGTGCTAGAGATCAAGGGTCCTACGAGCAGTACTTC.

The V gene is TRBV7-8, the J gene TRBJ1-1, with a tentative D call TRBD1 (6 bases). With 5 bases removed from V and 9 bases from J, the gap between germline ends came to 13 bases. The CDR3 contains 12 residues. Germline lookup yields CDR1 SGHVS and CDR2 FQNEAQ. Here the CDR3 reads CASSPWGTQAFF. CDR3 coding DNA: TGTGCCAGCAGCCCATGGGGGACACAAGCTTTCTTT. Drawing the rest from reference TRBV7-8 and TRBJ1-1, the complete variable domain is GAGVSQSPRYKVAKRGQDVALRCDPISGHVSLFWYQQALGQGPEFLTYFQNEAQLDKSGLPSDRFFAERPEGSVSTLKIQRTQQEDSAVYLCASSPWGTQAFFGQGTRLTVV.

This clonotype was seen a few times. CDR3 DNA: TGTGCCTCCCCGGTTGCTGAAGCTTTCTTT. Translated, it gives CASPVAEAFF. J is TRBJ1-1 and V is TRBV30; D is ambiguous. The CDR3 spans 10 residues. Between the trimmed V and J ends, which lost 7 bases and 6 bases, there was a span of 9 bases. Looked up from germline, CDR1 is GTSNPN and CDR2 is SVGIG (reference sequence).

V gene TRBV20-1 combines with J gene TRBJ2-1, with a possible D match to TRBD2 (5 bases). This CDR3 comprises 17 residues. V gave up 0 bases and J gave up 0 bases, with 15 bases separating them. The germline CDR1 and CDR2 sequences are DFQATT and SNEGSKA (reference sequence). This CDR3 reads CSARDLNSASSYNEQFF. As DNA, the CDR3 is TGCAGTGCTAGAGATCTCAATAGCGCCAGCTCCTACAATGAGCAGTTCTTC.

This chain uses TRBV7-2 with TRBJ2-1; the match to TRBD1 covers 9 bases. V was pared by 5 bases and J by 3 bases, with 5 bases of the junction left unmatched. Germline assignment: CDR1 SGHTA and CDR2 FQGNSA. CDR3 size: 15 residues. The CDR3, as DNA: TGTGCCAGCAGCCGTACAGGGGGCAGCTACAATGAGCAGTTCTTC. As protein: CASSRTGGSYNEQFF. Looking up the rest from reference TRBV7-2 and TRBJ2-1 gives the full variable domain: GAGVSQSPSNKVTEKGKDVELRCDPISGHTALYWYRQSLGQGLEFLIYFQGNSAPDKSGLPSDRFSAERTGGSVSTLTIQRTQQEDSAVYLCASSRTGGSYNEQFFGPGTRLTVL.

J is TRBJ2-2 and V is TRBV15, with 12 bases aligning to TRBD2. Trimming at V came to 8 bases and at J to 7 bases, leaving 8 bases not matched to a gene. Germline V CDR1 and CDR2: LNHNV, YYDKDF (reference sequence). This CDR3 region has 15 residues. The CDR3 reads CATGLGLAGIGELFF. The DNA for the CDR3 is TGTGCCACCGGGCTTGGACTAGCGGGAATCGGGGAGCTGTTTTTT.

This clonotype was seen more than once but under ten times. The CDR3 region has the DNA TGTGCCAGCAGCTCTACACCACTACAGTTCGGGCAAAATGAGCAGTTCTTC. It codes for CASSSTPLQFGQNEQFF. The chain carries TRBV7-2 and TRBJ2-1, with no clear D. The CDR3 is made up of 17 amino acids. V lost 4 bases, J lost 7 bases, and 23 bases lay in between. Germline loops: CDR1 SGHTA, CDR2 FQGNSA. The full variable domain, rest sourced from reference TRBV7-2 and TRBJ2-1, is GAGVSQSPSNKVTEKGKDVELRCDPISGHTALYWYRQSLGQGLEFLIYFQGNSAPDKSGLPSDRFSAERTGGSVSTLTIQRTQQEDSAVYLCASSSTPLQFGQNEQFFGPGTRLTVL.

The gene calls are TRBV6-5 and TRBJ1-4; D not certain. This CDR3 contains 15 residues. Trimming removed 0 bases from V and 0 bases from J, with 5 bases in between. Germline V lookup: CDR1 MNHEY, CDR2 SVGAGI. The CDR3 is CASSYSFATNEKLFF. CDR3 bases: TGTGCCAGCAGTTACTCGTTTGCAACTAATGAAAAACTGTTTTTT.

The rearrangement links TRBV28 to TRBJ2-1, with D possibly being TRBD2 (5 bases). The CDR3 is made up of 14 amino acids. Per the germline V gene, CDR1 is MDHEN and CDR2 is SYDVKM. Trimming removed 7 bases from V and 5 bases from J, with 15 bases in between. CDR3 DNA sequence: TGTGCCAGCAACTTCCGGGGTTCGGACAATGAGCAGTTCTTC. It encodes CASNFRGSDNEQFF.

This clonotype came up a few times. V is TRBV20-1 and J is TRBJ2-7, with 7 positions matching TRBD1. Germline assignment: CDR1 DFQATT and CDR2 SNEGSKA (reference sequence). The trim removed 6 bases at V and 1 base at J, leaving 15 bases unmatched. The CDR3 contains 16 residues. The CDR3 here is CSAGARTGTLSYEQYF. CDR3 sequence (DNA): TGCAGTGCAGGGGCCAGGACAGGTACCTTATCCTACGAGCAGTACTTC.